The next 15 T cell receptor beta chains were all read from a single sample in a study of blood T cell repertoires in COVID-19. The protocol was immunoSEQ multiplex PCR, while the TCRdb copy is restricted to in-frame clones and leaves out a portion. The table has about 190,000 clones, around three quarters seen once. Sequenced sample: PBMCs or T cells enriched from blood (not recorded which). The receptors were gathered from a woman aged 50 to 60 with acute COVID-19.

This clone was picked up one time. V and J are TRBV6-5 and TRBJ1-2, with TRBD1 identical over 7 bases. The CDR3 length is 13 residues. CDR1 and CDR2 from the germline V gene are MNHEY and SVGAGI. Trimming cost V 5 bases and J 5 bases; bases outside gene matches: 5. This CDR3 is CASSRDRTYGYTF. The DNA for the CDR3 is TGTGCCAGCAGTAGGGACAGAACGTATGGCTACACCTTC.

This clone was recorded only once. V usage is TRBV7-8 and J usage is TRBJ1-2, with D possibly being TRBD1 (5 bases). Germline V CDR1 and CDR2: SGHVS, FQNEAQ. CDR3 size: 16 residues. Trimming took 4 bases from V and 1 from J, leaving 16 bases between them. CDR3 nucleotide sequence: TGTGCCAGCAGCTCCCAGACAGTTGTCCTTAACTATGGCTACACCTTC. Protein sequence: CASSSQTVVLNYGYTF.

This clone has a handful of counts. The gene calls are TRBV6-1 and TRBJ1-5; TRBD1 agrees at 9 bases. CDR1 and CDR2 (germline): MNHNS, SASEGT. Trimming removed 2 bases from V and 2 bases from J; junction bases left unmatched: 13. The CDR3 extends over 19 amino acids. The chain's CDR3 is CASSERSGQGYMGNQPQHF. The CDR3 DNA reads as TGTGCCAGCAGTGAACGGTCGGGACAGGGATATATGGGCAATCAGCCCCAGCATTTT.

The chain uses TRBV21-1 and TRBJ2-7; the table's D call, TRBD2, has no DNA check behind it. TRBV21-1 constitutes a pseudogene. The CDR3 contains 17 residues. Written as DNA, the CDR3 is TGTGCCAGCAGCAAATCCCCGTTACTAGCCAGCTCCTACGAGCAGTACGTC. It yields the protein CASSKSPLLASSYEQYV.

The rearrangement joins TRBV28 to TRBJ1-5; perhaps TRBD1 as D (5 bases). This CDR3 has 16 amino acids. Germline V gene lookup returns CDR1 MDHEN and CDR2 SYDVKM. V lost 6 bases and J 7 bases, leaving 22 bases between the germline ends. The CDR3 spells CASSSPGQGIGQPQHF. CDR3 DNA: TGTGCCAGCAGCTCCCCAGGGCAGGGTATCGGGCAGCCCCAGCATTTT.

The J gene is TRBJ1-1, the V gene TRBV19, with 8 bases identical to TRBD1. This CDR3 spans 15 amino acids. Germline assignment: CDR1 LNHDA and CDR2 SQIVND (reference sequence). The V gene end was trimmed by 4 bases and the J gene end by 1 base; junction bases not matched to a gene: 5. CDR3: CASSRLTGANTEAFF. The CDR3, as DNA: TGTGCCAGTAGTAGACTGACAGGGGCGAACACTGAAGCTTTCTTT.

The chain combines TRBV7-2 with TRBJ2-1; D is undetermined. CDR1 is SGHTA, CDR2 FQGNSA, per germline. V lost 5 bases to trimming and J lost 0 bases, with 14 bases between them. The CDR3 has 16 residues. The CDR3: CASSPVLASSYNEQFF. The CDR3 DNA sequence: TGTGCCAGCAGCCCAGTCCTGGCCAGCTCCTACAATGAGCAGTTCTTC.

As for this clone: Its ends do not fully match the called genes, so a read error is possible. V and J are TRBV7-6 and TRBJ2-2; a weak D match, TRBD2 (5 bases). CDR3 size: 16 residues. Germline CDR1 is SGHVS and CDR2 is FNYEAQ. CDR3 sequence reads: CASSLAWVRDTGELFF. The DNA for the CDR3 is TGTGCCAGCAGCCTAGCCTGGGTGAGGGACACCGGGGAGCTGTTTTTT.

Concerning this clone itself: Within the sample, other DNA sequences also encode this same CDR3. The chain carries TRBV5-1 and TRBJ1-3, with D perhaps TRBD1 (5 bases). V was shortened by 4 bases and J by 0 bases, with 8 bases between the two germline ends. The CDR3 runs 14 residues. CDR1 and CDR2 (germline): SGHRS, YFSETQ. CDR3 sequence (DNA): TGCGCCAGCAGCCCGGGGGGCTCTGGAAACACCATATATTTT. Its protein product is CASSPGGSGNTIYF.

V usage is TRBV4-3 and J usage is TRBJ2-4, with a possible D match to TRBD2 (5 bases). CDR1 and CDR2 from the germline V gene are LGHNA and YSLEER. This CDR3 has 17 amino acids. Deletions cut 0 bases from V and 1 base from J, with 13 bases between. CDR3: CASSQDSGSGAKNIQYF. For the CDR3, the DNA is TGCGCCAGCAGCCAAGATTCCGGGTCGGGGGCCAAAAACATTCAGTACTTC.

V and J are TRBV5-4 and TRBJ1-3; D call uncertain. Germline V gives CDR1 SGHNT, CDR2 YYREEE (reference sequence). The CDR3 sequence is 14 residues long. V lost 0 bases and J 2 bases, leaving 6 bases between the germline ends. The CDR3 region is CASSLGLAGNTIYF. CDR3 nucleotide sequence: TGTGCCAGCAGCTTGGGACTGGCTGGAAACACCATATATTTT.

The gene calls are TRBV6-5 and TRBJ1-1; D might be TRBD1 (5 bases). This CDR3 is 15 amino acids long. Germline V gene data show CDR1 as MNHEY and CDR2 as SVGAGI. Between the trimmed V and J ends, which lost 3 bases and 5 bases, there was a span of 16 bases. The CDR3 reads CASSYGGGWRTEAFF. CDR3 DNA: TGTGCCAGCAGTTATGGGGGGGGTTGGAGGACTGAAGCTTTCTTT.

This chain joins TRBV19 and TRBJ1-5; D possibly corresponds to TRBD1 (5 bases). The CDR3 sequence is 16 residues long. CDR1 is LNHDA and CDR2 is SQIVND in the germline V gene (reference sequence). The V end lost 8 bases, the J end lost 0 bases, and 17 bases lay between the germline ends. The CDR3 DNA sequence: TGTGCCAGTGGCGGGGCAGGGCCTTATAGCAATCAGCCCCAGCATTTT. This gives the protein CASGGAGPYSNQPQHF. The full variable domain, its missing parts supplied by reference TRBV19 and TRBJ1-5, is DGGITQSPKYLFRKEGQNVTLSCEQNLNHDAMYWYRQDPGQGLRLIYYSQIVNDFQKGDIAEGYSVSREKKESFPLTVTSAQKNPTAFYLCASGGAGPYSNQPQHFGDGTRLSIL.

The chain is built from TRBV9 and TRBJ1-6; 8 nucleotides align to TRBD1. CDR1 SGDLS and CDR2 YYNGEE come from the germline V gene. V was clipped by 4 bases and J by 10 bases; unmatched bases: 4. The CDR3 has 13 amino acids. CDR3 sequence reads: CASSMTGESPLHF. The CDR3 nucleotides are TGTGCCAGCAGCATGACAGGGGAATCACCCCTCCACTTT.

This clone was recorded only once. The J gene is TRBJ2-1, the V gene TRBV7-2, with D hard to call. V was pared by 3 bases and J by 9 bases, with 9 bases between. This CDR3 is built from 12 residues. The germline V gene encodes CDR1 SGHTA and CDR2 FQGNSA. The CDR3 here is CASSFSRGEQFF. The CDR3 region has the DNA TGTGCCAGCAGCTTCTCCCGCGGTGAGCAGTTCTTC.